The rows below give T cell receptor beta chains drawn from one sample of a study of graft-versus-host responses after intestinal transplantation. Clones were read by immunoSEQ multiplex PCR, and TCRdb kept only the in-frame ones, dropping some. The top ten hold 1.4% of the sample, which has fewer than 100,000 clones, 86% seen once. Here the sequenced sample was PBMCs, taken 255 days after intestinal transplant. Receptors were obtained from a human patient who received an intestinal transplant, so some T cells may come from the graft donor. CDR3s include the opening cysteine and the closing phenylalanine or tryptophan. Each record gives: V gene, clone size, J gene, D gene, CDR3 protein, CDR3 DNA. D genes are given only for firm matches. Not every row has a clone size; where given, it reads once, few, many or a size class.

TRBV7-9,.,TRBJ2-1,TRBD2,CASRPSGGAAFDEQFF,TGTGCCAGCAGACCCAGCGGGGGGGCTGCTTTCGATGAGCAGTTCTTC
TRBV7-2,.,TRBJ1-5,.,CARKSDSSNQPQHF,TGTGCCAGGAAGTCCGACAGTAGCAATCAGCCCCAGCATTTT
TRBV5-1,.,TRBJ2-2,.,CASSRDQPPTGELFF,TGCGCCAGCAGCCGGGACCAACCCCCCACCGGGGAGCTGTTTTTT
TRBV4-1,.,TRBJ2-2,TRBD2,CASNGGTSGEGENTGELFF,TGCGCCAGCAATGGTGGGACTAGCGGGGAAGGGGAGAACACCGGGGAGCTGTTTTTT
TRBV27,once,TRBJ2-7,TRBD1,CATPDRDNEQYF,TGTGCCACCCCTGACAGGGACAACGAGCAGTACTTC
TRBV6-5,.,TRBJ2-1,.,CASTTGVRNEQFF,TGTGCCAGCACGACGGGAGTTAGGAATGAGCAGTTCTTC
TRBV5-1,.,TRBJ2-5,.,CASSSGLDSQYQETQYF,TGCGCCAGCAGCTCTGGCTTGGACAGCCAGTACCAAGAGACCCAGTACTTC
TRBV15,.,TRBJ2-7,.,CATSRTARGSEQYF,TGTGCCACCAGCAGAACAGCACGGGGGAGCGAGCAGTACTTC
TRBV30,.,TRBJ1-2,.,CAWRGTGIVSYTF,TGTGCCTGGAGAGGCACAGGGATTGTGAGCTACACCTTC
TRBV18,.,TRBJ2-2,.,CASSGTPNTGELFF,TGTGCCAGCTCCGGGACTCCGAACACCGGGGAGCTGTTTTTT
TRBV11-2,.,TRBJ2-1,TRBD2,CASSLVPEGLAREQFF,TGTGCCAGCAGCTTAGTCCCCGAGGGACTAGCGCGGGAGCAGTTCTTC
TRBV25-1,.,TRBJ2-5,.,CASSEQGHQETQYF,TGTGCCAGCAGTGAACAGGGCCACCAAGAGACCCAGTACTTC
TRBV21-1,few,TRBJ1-5,.,CASSTAGPGGGGNQPQHF,TGTGCCAGCAGCACCGCCGGCCCAGGGGGCGGGGGCAATCAGCCCCAGCATTTT
TRBV5-1,.,TRBJ1-2,TRBD1,CASSFQDRDHGYTF,TGCGCCAGCAGCTTTCAGGACAGGGACCATGGCTACACCTTC
TRBV14,.,TRBJ2-7,TRBD1,CASSTHHDRVEQYF,TGTGCCAGCAGCACACACCATGACAGGGTCGAGCAGTACTTC
TRBV5-5,.,TRBJ1-2,TRBD1,CASSRTGDTNYGYTF,TGTGCCAGCAGCCGCACAGGGGATACTAACTATGGCTACACCTTC
TRBV5-1,.,TRBJ1-1,.,CASSPLQPRWAEAFF,TGCGCCAGCAGTCCCCTTCAACCCAGGTGGGCTGAAGCTTTCTTT
TRBV7-3,.,TRBJ2-3,.,CASTMQGTDTQYF,TGTGCCAGCACGATGCAGGGCACAGATACGCAGTATTTT
TRBV6-6,.,TRBJ2-7,.,CASSFKREQGYEQYF,TGTGCCAGCAGCTTTAAACGGGAACAGGGTTACGAGCAGTACTTC
TRBV27,.,TRBJ1-2,.,CASGPLDGYDYTF,TGTGCCAGCGGCCCGTTAGATGGGTACGACTACACCTTC
TRBV2,few,TRBJ2-3,TRBD2,CASRPRGLAGGVDTQYF,TGTGCCAGCAGGCCGAGGGGACTAGCGGGGGGGGTAGATACGCAGTATTTT
TRBV14,.,TRBJ2-7,.,CASSAQGYEQYF,TGTGCCAGCAGCGCACAGGGCTACGAGCAGTACTTC
TRBV7-2,.,TRBJ1-1,.,CASSLARVAGVPEAFF,TGTGCCAGCAGCTTAGCGCGGGTGGCAGGGGTCCCTGAAGCTTTCTTT
TRBV5-1,.,TRBJ2-3,.,CASGPDRPASTDTQYF,TGCGCCAGCGGCCCCGATAGACCGGCTAGCACAGATACGCAGTATTTT
TRBV5-8,.,TRBJ2-2,.,CASSLESYTGELFF,TGTGCCAGCAGCTTGGAGAGTTACACCGGGGAGCTGTTTTTT
TRBV30,.,TRBJ1-1,.,CAWSPGLMNTEAFF,TGTGCCTGGAGCCCGGGACTGATGAACACTGAAGCTTTCTTT
TRBV19,.,TRBJ2-2,TRBD1,CASRRQGALSTGELFF,TGTGCCAGTAGGAGACAGGGGGCCCTCTCCACCGGGGAGCTGTTTTTT
TRBV5-1,.,TRBJ1-4,.,CASSLNGGPNEKLFF,TGCGCCAGCAGCTTGAATGGGGGGCCTAATGAAAAACTGTTTTTT
TRBV28,.,TRBJ1-5,.,CASSYLGTNHF,TGTGCCAGCAGTTACCTAGGGACTAATCATTTT
TRBV6-1,.,TRBJ2-7,.,CASSVAAGTEQYF,TGTGCCAGCAGTGTGGCCGCAGGGACCGAGCAGTACTTC
TRBV18,.,TRBJ2-1,.,CASSPLGVPYNEQFF,TGTGCCAGCTCCCCCTTAGGAGTCCCCTACAATGAGCAGTTCTTC
TRBV6-5,.,TRBJ1-1,.,CASSPTGSFTEAFF,TGTGCCAGCAGTCCCACAGGGAGTTTCACTGAAGCTTTCTTT